Shown below are 20 T cell receptor beta chains from a single sample sequenced in a study of shared clonotypes between healthy human individuals. Sequenced by immunoSEQ multiplex PCR; TCRdb stores in-frame clones only, minus some. The table shows around 2,000,000 clones, with 85% to 95% occurring only once. The sequencing input was naive CD4+ T cells sorted from blood. Documented subset: CD45RA+ positively selected. The receptor source for this set is a man younger than 35 in good health.

The chain joins TRBV6-5 to TRBJ1-4; D remains unclear. Germline V gene data show CDR1 as MNHEY and CDR2 as SVGAGI. Trimming shortened V by 5 bases and J by 8 bases, and 12 bases separated the two germline ends. The CDR3 is 13 amino acids. Written as DNA, the CDR3 is TGTGCCAGCAGTAATTATAGAGGCGAAAAACTGTTTTTT. Its protein is CASSNYRGEKLFF.

The chain employs TRBV7-9 and TRBJ1-4; D perhaps matches TRBD1 (5 bases). Trimming pared 5 bases from V and 3 bases from J, leaving 16 bases between. Per the germline V gene, CDR1 is SEHNR and CDR2 is FQNEAQ (reference sequence). CDR3 length: 16 amino acids. Here the CDR3 reads CASSRNRNGANEKLFF. CDR3 nucleotides: TGTGCCAGCAGCCGCAACAGGAACGGGGCTAATGAAAAACTGTTTTTT.

With regard to this clone: This sample includes further DNA sequences coding for the same CDR3. The rearrangement links TRBV5-1 to TRBJ1-5; a weak D match, TRBD1 (6 bases). The V gene's germline CDR1 is SGHRS and CDR2 YFSETQ. V was shortened by 0 bases and J by 7 bases, with 8 bases between the two germline ends. This CDR3 is built from 13 residues. DNA for the CDR3: TGCGCCAGCAGCTTGGAGGGGGAGCAGCCCCAGCATTTT. Amino acid sequence: CASSLEGEQPQHF. Full variable domain (missing parts from reference TRBV5-1 and TRBJ1-5): KAGVTQTPRYLIKTRGQQVTLSCSPISGHRSVSWYQQTPGQGLQFLFEYFSETQRNKGNFPGRFSGRQFSNSRSEMNVSTLELGDSALYLCASSLEGEQPQHFGDGTRLSIL.

The chain combines TRBV4-1 with TRBJ1-2; 7 bases agree with TRBD1. After removal of 6 bases from V and 4 bases from J, the junction contained 8 bases not matched to a gene. CDR1 and CDR2 from the germline V gene are MGHRA and YSYEKL. CDR3 length: 14 residues. This CDR3 reads CASSDREFVYGYTF. The CDR3 DNA is TGCGCCAGCAGTGACAGGGAGTTTGTCTATGGCTACACCTTC.

In its sample, this clone was seen once. V and J are TRBV2 and TRBJ2-2; possible D gene TRBD1, 5 bases. The CDR3 is 14 residues long. The germline gives CDR1 SNHLY, CDR2 FYNNEI. V gave up 9 bases and J gave up 2 bases, with 13 bases separating them. The CDR3 sequence is CASLDSPNTGELFF. The CDR3 DNA reads as TGTGCCAGTTTAGACAGTCCAAACACCGGGGAGCTGTTTTTT.

The gene calls are TRBV18 and TRBJ1-5; D unclear. Trimming shortened V by 2 bases and J by 5 bases, and 7 bases separated the two germline ends. Per germline, CDR1 KGHSH and CDR2 LQKENI. The CDR3 consists of 13 residues. CDR3 sequence: CASSPVTDQPQHF. CDR3 nucleotide sequence: TGTGCCAGCTCACCAGTAACCGATCAGCCCCAGCATTTT.

Comments on this clone: This sample includes further DNA sequences coding for the same CDR3. The V gene is TRBV28, the J gene TRBJ2-7; D tentatively fits TRBD1 or TRBD2 (5 bases each). CDR3 length equals 14 residues. Per the germline V gene, CDR1 is MDHEN and CDR2 is SYDVKM. The ends were cut back, 2 bases at V and 1 base at J, with 9 bases in the middle. CDR3 nucleotides: TGTGCCAGCAGTTTAGGGACGGGTTCCTACGAGCAGTACTTC. Protein: CASSLGTGSYEQYF.

The chain combines TRBV7-1 with TRBJ1-5, with D perhaps TRBD1 (6 bases). TRBV7-1 is classed as an ORF, of uncertain function. Trimming pared 4 bases from V and 7 bases from J, leaving 14 bases between. This CDR3 has 14 amino acids. CDR3 protein: CASSFDTGSQPQHF. The CDR3 DNA reads as TGTGCCAGCAGCTTTGACACAGGGTCCCAGCCCCAGCATTTT.

The rearrangement joins TRBV10-2 to TRBJ1-6, with unresolved D. Germline CDR1 is WSHSY and CDR2 is SAAADI. This CDR3 has 16 amino acids. Between the trimmed V and J ends, which lost 0 bases and 0 bases, there was a span of 6 bases. This chain's CDR3 is CASSESESSYNSPLHF. The CDR3, as DNA: TGCGCCAGCAGTGAGTCGGAGAGCTCCTATAATTCACCCCTCCACTTT.

This chain links TRBV30 with TRBJ1-1; D gene ambiguous. The length of the CDR3 is 14 residues. CDR1 and CDR2 from the germline V gene are GTSNPN and SVGIG (reference sequence). The V gene lost 2 bases and the J gene lost 0 bases, with 10 bases spanning the gap. Here the CDR3 DNA reads TGTGCCTGGAGTATATATCTGATGAACACTGAAGCTTTCTTT. Amino acids: CAWSIYLMNTEAFF.

The chain has TRBV18 and TRBJ2-5; TRBD1 matches 7 bases. Unmatched junction bases numbered 16, after V lost 4 bases and J lost 11 bases. The germline V gene encodes CDR1 KGHSH and CDR2 LQKENI. This CDR3 has 15 amino acids. DNA for the CDR3: TGTGCCAGCTCACAAACGGCCCAACAGGGGTCAGAGCAGTACTTC. Translation gives CASSQTAQQGSEQYF.

A word on this clone: A read error may account for a junction end that differs from germline. The chain uses TRBV18 and TRBJ1-2, with D possibly being TRBD1 (5 bases). CDR1 and CDR2 (germline): KGHSH, LQKENI. The CDR3 sequence is 12 residues long. The CDR3 here is CANSPPQGGYTF. DNA for the CDR3: TGTGCCAACTCACCACCCCAGGGTGGCTACACCTTC.

V is TRBV7-9 and J is TRBJ2-3, with 8 bases lining up with TRBD2. J lost 5 bases, V lost 4 bases, and 5 bases had no gene match. The germline gives CDR1 SEHNR, CDR2 FQNEAQ (reference sequence). The CDR3 totals 14 residues. The CDR3 here is CASSYTSGRDTQYF. The CDR3 DNA is TGTGCCAGCAGCTATACTAGCGGAAGAGATACGCAGTATTTT.

V gene TRBV11-2 combines with J gene TRBJ1-6; D is perhaps TRBD1 (5 bases). The CDR3 is 15 amino acids. From germline, CDR1 is SGHAT and CDR2 FQNNGV. Trimming cost V 5 bases and J 6 bases, with 14 bases left between them. CDR3 in DNA: TGTGCCAGCAGCCCCTTCACAGGCAGTAATTCACCCCTCCACTTT. Protein: CASSPFTGSNSPLHF.

The chain links TRBV28 to TRBJ1-1; 11 bases match TRBD1. This CDR3 spans 15 amino acids. Trimming at V came to 2 bases and at J to 4 bases, leaving 3 bases not matched to a gene. The V gene's germline CDR1 is MDHEN and CDR2 SYDVKM. The CDR3 region is CASSLPGQGGTEAFF. In DNA, the CDR3 is TGTGCCAGCAGTTTACCGGGACAGGGGGGCACTGAAGCTTTCTTT.

In the case of this clone: Other DNA sequences in this specimen translate into the identical CDR3. This sequence joins TRBV29-1 and TRBJ2-3, with 9 positions matching TRBD1. The junction had 2 bases not matched to a gene; V was cut back by 6 bases and J by 1 base. The CDR3 spans 13 residues. CDR1 SQVTM and CDR2 ANQGSEA come from the germline V gene. CDR3 coding DNA: TGCAGCGTCGACAGGGGGGGCACAGATACGCAGTATTTT. Protein product: CSVDRGGTDTQYF.

The chain combines TRBV6-6 with TRBJ2-3; 7 positions agree with TRBD1. CDR1 and CDR2 from the germline V gene are MNHNY and SVGAGI (reference sequence). This CDR3 is 16 amino acids long. J was trimmed by 3 bases and V by 1 base; bases with no gene match: 7. This CDR3 reads CASSYLGGVGTDTQYF. CDR3 coding DNA: TGTGCCAGCAGTTACTTAGGGGGCGTAGGGACAGATACGCAGTATTTT.

The chain links TRBV10-2 to TRBJ2-1; 7 bases agree with TRBD1. Germline assignment: CDR1 WSHSY and CDR2 SAAADI. The CDR3 spans 18 residues. V was clipped by 0 bases and J by 3 bases; unmatched bases: 11. The CDR3 DNA is TGCGCCAGCAGTGAGTCGATACTTGGACAGGATCTCTACAATGAGCAGTTCTTC. It codes for CASSESILGQDLYNEQFF.

V usage is TRBV7-2 and J usage is TRBJ2-4; D is uncertain. Germline lookup yields CDR1 SGHTA and CDR2 FQGNSA. V was clipped by 2 bases and J by 3 bases, with 14 bases between them. There are 16 residues in the CDR3. CDR3 nucleotides: TGTGCCAGCAGCTTAAGCCTCTCTGTATACAAAAACATTCAGTACTTC. Amino acids: CASSLSLSVYKNIQYF.

The chain uses TRBV18 and TRBJ1-2; D possibly corresponds to TRBD1 (5 bases). The CDR3 totals 15 residues. CDR1 KGHSH and CDR2 LQKENI come from the germline V gene. V gave up 0 bases and J gave up 8 bases, with 16 bases separating them. CDR3 sequence: CASSPPSGRDVGYTF. DNA for the CDR3: TGTGCCAGCTCACCACCTTCAGGGAGGGACGTGGGCTACACCTTC.